The entry that follows covers one T cell receptor (beta chain) sequence. Its antigen specificity is not known. No base-level quality is on record; no much larger clone is a single base apart. The sample comes from a study of lymphopenia after photon versus proton radiotherapy (dated by TCRdb to the late 2010s). In terms of the full investigation: In patients with gastrointestinal tumors who developed high-grade lymphopenia, the study compared the immunological effects of photon radiation therapy with those of proton radiation therapy. The 15 to 20 patients in the cohort had gastrointestinal tumors, were treated with either photon or proton therapy, and subsequently developed lymphopenia. The goal of the study was to characterize the differences between the two radiation modalities in how they affect the immune system. The research as a whole found: The survival association was assessed only in patients who died, and the authors presented better survival with proton therapy as a possibility rather than a demonstrated result. After the lymphocyte count nadir, repertoires from photon-treated patients showed oligoclonal expansion, particularly of CD8+ Temra cells, and this expansion drove the decline in diversity. Across the cohort, a larger post-nadir drop in TCR diversity was inversely correlated with overall survival time among patients who died. Relative stability during treatment was observed in proton-treated patients, whereas loss of naive T cells and TCR diversity and gain of effector/memory populations were observed in photon-treated patients.

CDR1 and CDR2 were assigned from the germline V gene (reference sequence) as GTSNPN and SVGIG. V and J lose 2 bases and 4 bases, and a span of 12 bases separates them. Counted from cysteine to phenylalanine, this CDR3 has 14 amino acids. The CDR3 DNA has 42 bases and is translated from base 1. Libraries came from the immunoSEQ multiplex PCR assay. T cell repertoires were profiled with deep sequencing of rearranged TCR beta loci together with multiparametric flow cytometry. This is the immuneACCESS table as TCRdb keeps it, with only in-frame sequences that have V and J called. A part of the clones is gone; compared with another copy, unresolved V genes explain less than half, and the rest is unexplained. Counted in this sample were more than 70,000 clones; over 70% of them appeared once. The top ten hold over 1.1% of the sample.

The sequence links TRBV30 to TRBJ2-1, with the D call perhaps TRBD1 or TRBD2, as 6 bases match in each case. This receptor was obtained from a man aged 60 to 75 with pancreatic cancer. The specimen comprised peripheral blood, sampled from a patient treated with proton-based radiotherapy. The nucleotide sequence reads TGTGCCTGGAGTTGGGGGGCGCCGTACAATGAGCAGTTCTTC. It is translated as CAWSWGAPYNEQFF.